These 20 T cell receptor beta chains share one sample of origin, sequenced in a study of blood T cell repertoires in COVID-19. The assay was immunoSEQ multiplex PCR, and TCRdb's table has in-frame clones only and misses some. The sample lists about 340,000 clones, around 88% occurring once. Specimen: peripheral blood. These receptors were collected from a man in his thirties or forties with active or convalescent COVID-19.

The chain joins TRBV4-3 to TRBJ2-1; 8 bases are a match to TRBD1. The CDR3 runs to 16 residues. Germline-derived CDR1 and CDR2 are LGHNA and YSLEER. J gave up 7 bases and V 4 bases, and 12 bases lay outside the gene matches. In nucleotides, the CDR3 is TGCGCCAGCAGCCCAAGGGATGACAGGGGCTCTAATGAGCAGTTCTTC. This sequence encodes CASSPRDDRGSNEQFF.

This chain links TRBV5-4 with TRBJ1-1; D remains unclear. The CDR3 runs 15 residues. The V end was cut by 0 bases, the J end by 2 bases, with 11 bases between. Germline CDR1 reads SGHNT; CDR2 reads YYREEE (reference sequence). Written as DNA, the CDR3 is TGTGCCAGCAGCTTGGAGCTGGGAGCAAACACTGAAGCTTTCTTT. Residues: CASSLELGANTEAFF.

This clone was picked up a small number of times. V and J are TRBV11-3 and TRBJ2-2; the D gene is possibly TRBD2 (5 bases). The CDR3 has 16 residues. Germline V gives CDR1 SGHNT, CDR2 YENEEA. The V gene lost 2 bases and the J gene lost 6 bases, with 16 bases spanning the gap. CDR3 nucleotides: TGTGCCAGCAGCTTACGTATAGGGAGTAGCGCCGGGGAGCTGTTTTTT. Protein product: CASSLRIGSSAGELFF.

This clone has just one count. Written as DNA, the CDR3 is TGTGCCAGCGCCAGGGGCGGGGAGCTGTTTTTT. This translates into CASARGGELFF. The rearrangement uses TRBV12-3 or TRBV12-4 and TRBJ2-2; tentative D call: TRBD1 (6 bases). The ends were cut back, 8 bases at V and 7 bases at J, with 8 bases in the middle. The CDR3 loop spans 11 amino acids.

The CDR3: CASSQDIRTSDYEQYF. The CDR3 DNA is TGCGCCAGCAGCCAAGATATCAGGACTAGCGACTACGAGCAGTACTTC. The V gene is TRBV4-3, the J gene TRBJ2-7; 9 bases align to TRBD2. V was clipped by 0 bases and J by 3 bases; unmatched bases: 6. Germline V gives CDR1 LGHNA, CDR2 YSLEER. This CDR3 spans 16 amino acids.

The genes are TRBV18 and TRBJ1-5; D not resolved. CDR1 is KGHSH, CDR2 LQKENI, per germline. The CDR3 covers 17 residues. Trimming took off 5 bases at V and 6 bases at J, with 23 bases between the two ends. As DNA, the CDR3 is TGTGCCAGCTCATCCCAACTAACCCGAGAGGGAGGTCAGCCCCAGCATTTT. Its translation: CASSSQLTREGGQPQHF.

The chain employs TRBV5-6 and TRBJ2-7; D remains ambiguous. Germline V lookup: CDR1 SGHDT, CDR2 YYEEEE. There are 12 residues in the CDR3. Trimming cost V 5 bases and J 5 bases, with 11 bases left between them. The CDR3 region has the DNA TGTGCCAGCAGTATGGCCCACCACGAGCAGTACTTC. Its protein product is CASSMAHHEQYF.

The CDR3 here is CASKERGEQYF. In DNA, the CDR3 is TGTGCCAGCAAGGAGCGTGGCGAGCAGTACTTC. V and J are TRBV2 and TRBJ2-7; no clear D gene. Trimming removed 7 bases from V and 6 bases from J, with 10 bases in between. The CDR3 totals 11 residues. CDR1 is SNHLY, CDR2 FYNNEI, per germline.

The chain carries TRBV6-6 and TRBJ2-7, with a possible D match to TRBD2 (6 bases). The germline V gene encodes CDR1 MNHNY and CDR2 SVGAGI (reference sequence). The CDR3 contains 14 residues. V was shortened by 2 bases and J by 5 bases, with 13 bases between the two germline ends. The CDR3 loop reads CASSYTGRPDEQYF. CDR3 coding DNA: TGTGCCAGCAGTTACACCGGGAGACCTGACGAGCAGTACTTC.

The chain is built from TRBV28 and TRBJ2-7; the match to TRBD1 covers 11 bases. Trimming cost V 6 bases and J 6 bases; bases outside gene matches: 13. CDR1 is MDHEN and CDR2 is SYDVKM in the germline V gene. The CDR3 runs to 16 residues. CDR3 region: CASSLNGRGQGVEQYF. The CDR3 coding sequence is TGTGCCAGCAGCCTGAACGGGAGGGGACAGGGGGTCGAGCAGTACTTC.

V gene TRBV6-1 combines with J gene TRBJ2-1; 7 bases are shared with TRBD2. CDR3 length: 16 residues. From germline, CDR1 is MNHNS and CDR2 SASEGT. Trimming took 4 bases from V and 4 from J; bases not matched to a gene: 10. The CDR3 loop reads CASSAGSGEPYNEQFF. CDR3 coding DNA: TGTGCCAGCAGTGCGGGAAGCGGGGAACCTTACAATGAGCAGTTCTTC.

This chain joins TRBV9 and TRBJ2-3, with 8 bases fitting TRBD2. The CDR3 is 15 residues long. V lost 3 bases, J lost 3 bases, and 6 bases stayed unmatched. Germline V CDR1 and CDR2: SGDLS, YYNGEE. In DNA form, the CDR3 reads TGTGCCAGCAGCGGGAGCGGGAGCAAAACAGATACGCAGTATTTT. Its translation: CASSGSGSKTDTQYF.

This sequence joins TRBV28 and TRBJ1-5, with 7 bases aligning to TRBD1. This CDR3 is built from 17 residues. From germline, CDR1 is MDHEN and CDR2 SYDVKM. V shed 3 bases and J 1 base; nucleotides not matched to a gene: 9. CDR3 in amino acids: CASSLGQGGPSNQPQHF. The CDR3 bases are TGTGCCAGCAGTTTGGGTCAGGGGGGCCCAAGCAATCAGCCCCAGCATTTT.

Here the CDR3 reads CASSETGWDNEQFF. CDR3 bases: TGTGCCAGCAGTGAAACGGGGTGGGACAATGAGCAGTTCTTC. The chain is built from TRBV28 and TRBJ2-1; possible D gene TRBD2, 5 bases. Germline loops: CDR1 MDHEN, CDR2 SYDVKM. V was pared by 5 bases and J by 5 bases, with 13 bases between. This CDR3 spans 14 amino acids.

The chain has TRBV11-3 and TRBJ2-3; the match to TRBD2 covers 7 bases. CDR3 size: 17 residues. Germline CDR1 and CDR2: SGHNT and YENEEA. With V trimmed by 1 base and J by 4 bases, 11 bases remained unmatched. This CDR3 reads CASSLGLARGQPDTQYF. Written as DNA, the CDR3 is TGTGCCAGCAGCTTAGGACTAGCCCGAGGTCAGCCAGATACGCAGTATTTT.

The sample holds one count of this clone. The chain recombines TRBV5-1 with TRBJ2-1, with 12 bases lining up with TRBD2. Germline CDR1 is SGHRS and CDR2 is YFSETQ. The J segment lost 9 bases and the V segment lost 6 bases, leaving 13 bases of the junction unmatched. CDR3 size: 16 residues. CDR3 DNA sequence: TGCGCCAGCAACCCCTTAACTAGCGGGGGGCGGGTTGAGCAGTTCTTC. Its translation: CASNPLTSGGRVEQFF.

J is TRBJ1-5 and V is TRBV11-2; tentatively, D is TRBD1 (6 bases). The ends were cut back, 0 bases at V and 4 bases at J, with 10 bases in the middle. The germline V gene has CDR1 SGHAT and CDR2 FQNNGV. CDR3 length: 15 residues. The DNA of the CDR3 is TGTGCCAGCAGCTTAGATAAGACAGGAAATCAGCCCCAGCATTTT. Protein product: CASSLDKTGNQPQHF.

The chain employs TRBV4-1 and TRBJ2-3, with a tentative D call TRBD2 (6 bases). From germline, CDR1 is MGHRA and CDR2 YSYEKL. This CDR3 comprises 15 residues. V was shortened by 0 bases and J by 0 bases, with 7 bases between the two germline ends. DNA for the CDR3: TGCGCCAGCAGCCAAGATGGAGGGAGCACAGATACGCAGTATTTT. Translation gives CASSQDGGSTDTQYF.

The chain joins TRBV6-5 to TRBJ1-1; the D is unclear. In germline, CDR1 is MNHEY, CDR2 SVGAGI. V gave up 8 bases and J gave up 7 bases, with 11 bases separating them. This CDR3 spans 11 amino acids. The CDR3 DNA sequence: TGTGCCAGCCGGCAGACAATTGAAGCTTTCTTT. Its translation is CASRQTIEAFF.

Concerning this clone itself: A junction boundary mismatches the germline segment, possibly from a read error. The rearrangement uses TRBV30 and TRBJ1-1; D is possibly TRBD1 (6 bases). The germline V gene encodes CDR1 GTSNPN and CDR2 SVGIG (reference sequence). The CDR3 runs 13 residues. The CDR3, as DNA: TGTGCCCGGAGCCCAGGGGCGAACACTGAAGCTTTCTTT. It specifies CARSPGANTEAFF.